This entry lists 32 T cell receptor beta chains sequenced from one sample in a study of T-cell reconstitution after alpha-beta-depleted transplantation in children. The library targeted TCRbeta and was prepared with unique molecular identifiers. TCRdb itself ran the PCR reads through MiXCR, one entry per CDR3 protein. There are around 490,000 distinct CDR3 sequences in the sample; 9.5% to 12% occur only once, and 13% to 15% lies in the top ten. The sample in question was PBMCs, mostly from graft donor cells, obtained 180 days after TCRalphabeta/CD19-depleted stem cell transplant. All receptors derive from a female patient aged 2-9 years who had a stem cell transplant for aplastic anemia, so the T cells may come from the graft donor.

This clonotype was picked up a small number of times. The genes are TRBV25-1 and TRBJ2-5; D is perhaps TRBD1 (6 bases). V lost 2 bases and J lost 1, with 8 bases in between. The CDR3 has 14 residues. Germline V CDR1 and CDR2: MGHDK, SYGVNS. CDR3 DNA: TGTGCCAGCAGTGAACCCAGGGGCCAAGAGACCCAGTACTTC. It yields the protein CASSEPRGQETQYF.

J is TRBJ2-3 and V is TRBV12-3 or TRBV12-4; D possibly corresponds to TRBD2 (6 bases). The CDR3 extends over 15 amino acids. V was pared by 4 bases and J by 2 bases, with 13 bases between. CDR3 sequence (DNA): TGTGCCAGCAGTTGGGCGGAGCGGGTCACAGATACGCAGTATTTT. Translating gives CASSWAERVTDTQYF.

The chain has TRBV7-9 and TRBJ2-1, with D tentatively TRBD1 or TRBD2 (5 bases each). CDR1 and CDR2 (germline): SEHNR, FQNEAQ (reference sequence). CDR3 size: 14 residues. Trimming removed 4 bases at V and 8 bases at J, with 15 bases between. CDR3 amino acids: CASSSPRDGDEQFF. The DNA of the CDR3 is TGTGCCAGCAGCTCCCCTCGGGACGGGGATGAGCAGTTCTTC.

This chain uses TRBV7-9 with TRBJ1-2, with D perhaps TRBD1 (6 bases). The V gene's germline CDR1 is SEHNR and CDR2 FQNEAQ (reference sequence). This CDR3 comprises 14 residues. V was trimmed by 5 bases and J by 7 bases, leaving 17 bases between them. CDR3 bases: TGTGCCAGCAGCACGGACAGCATTCAATCTGGCTACACCTTC. Its translation: CASSTDSIQSGYTF.

The gene calls are TRBV6-5 and TRBJ1-2, with unresolved D. This CDR3 has 13 amino acids. V gave up 7 bases and J gave up 2 bases, with 11 bases separating them. Per the germline V gene, CDR1 is MNHEY and CDR2 is SVGAGI. The CDR3 here is CASTSQGNYGYTF. The CDR3 coding sequence is TGTGCCAGCACCTCACAAGGGAACTATGGCTACACCTTC.

This clonotype has only a few counts. The chain employs TRBV9 and TRBJ1-4; possibly TRBD1 for D (6 bases). Germline V CDR1 and CDR2: SGDLS, YYNGEE. Deletions cut 0 bases from V and 5 bases from J, with 14 bases between. This CDR3 is 16 amino acids long. This chain's CDR3 is CASSVEGGGRNEKLFF. CDR3 in DNA: TGTGCCAGCAGCGTAGAAGGGGGGGGTAGGAATGAAAAACTGTTTTTT.

This clonotype appeared a few times. This chain links TRBV13 with TRBJ2-3, with TRBD2 as a possible D gene (6 bases). V was trimmed by 5 bases and J by 4 bases, leaving 19 bases between them. Germline assignment: CDR1 PRHDT and CDR2 FYEKMQ (reference sequence). The CDR3 sequence is 16 residues long. For the CDR3, the DNA is TGTGCCAGCAGCGGGGAGGTGAGGGCTGCGTCAGATACGCAGTATTTT. Amino acids: CASSGEVRAASDTQYF.

The chain joins TRBV20-1 to TRBJ1-1; the D is unclear. Germline V gene sequence: CDR1 DFQATT, CDR2 SNEGSKA (reference sequence). CDR3 length: 11 amino acids. The V gene lost 6 bases and the J gene lost 1 base, with 6 bases spanning the gap. CDR3 in DNA: TGCAGTGCCCGTTCGAACACTGAAGCTTTCTTT. The encoded protein is CSARSNTEAFF.

This clonotype came up a few times. The chain is built from TRBV12-3 or TRBV12-4 and TRBJ2-5; D not certain. V lost 7 bases and J lost 2, with 14 bases in between. The CDR3 has 14 residues. CDR3 protein: CASISPGPQETQYF. CDR3 DNA: TGTGCCAGCATTTCTCCGGGTCCTCAAGAGACCCAGTACTTC.

This clonotype was seen a handful of times. The V call is TRBV2, the J call TRBJ2-3; D not certain. Looked up from germline, CDR1 is SNHLY and CDR2 is FYNNEI. The CDR3 has 14 residues. Trimming took off 7 bases at V and 0 bases at J, with 11 bases between the two ends. Written as DNA, the CDR3 is TGTGCCAGCATCCGAACAAGGAGCACAGATACGCAGTATTTT. As protein: CASIRTRSTDTQYF. Using reference TRBV2 and TRBJ2-3 for the parts outside the CDR3, the full variable domain is EPEVTQTPSHQVTQMGQEVILRCVPISNHLYFYWYRQILGQKVEFLVSFYNNEISEKSEIFDDQFSVERPDGSNFTLKIRSTKLEDSAMYFCASIRTRSTDTQYFGPGTRLTVL.

A note on this clonotype: At one end, the junction sequence differs from germline, possibly due to a read error. As DNA, the CDR3 is TGTGCCAGCAGCCTAGCGGGTCCTAGGGGGGAGCAGTACTTC. It yields the protein CASSLAGPRGEQYF. The chain is built from TRBV7-2 and TRBJ2-7, with 8 bases fitting TRBD2. CDR1 and CDR2 from the germline V gene are SGHTA and FQGNSA. The CDR3 sequence is 14 residues long. The full variable domain, in which reference TRBV7-2 and TRBJ2-7 provide the parts outside the CDR3, is GAGVSQSPSNKVTEKGKDVELRCDPISGHTALYWYRQSLGQGLEFLIYFQGNSAPDKSGLPSDRFSAERTGGSVSTLTIQRTQQEDSAVYLCASSLAGPRGEQYFGPGTRLTVT.

The chain combines TRBV6-5 with TRBJ2-3; D gene ambiguous. The CDR3 covers 13 residues. Germline V lookup: CDR1 MNHEY, CDR2 SVGAGI. Trimming removed 2 bases from V and 14 bases from J, with 17 bases in between. CDR3 protein: CASSYVGSRDRYF. CDR3 nucleotides: TGTGCCAGCAGTTACGTAGGCTCTAGGGATCGGTATTTT.

This clonotype was counted many times. The chain employs TRBV20-1 and TRBJ2-2; D gene unclear. From germline, CDR1 is DFQATT and CDR2 SNEGSKA (reference sequence). With 0 bases removed from V and 5 bases from J, the gap between germline ends came to 10 bases. This CDR3 spans 14 amino acids. The CDR3 is CSARDYGMTGELFF. The DNA of the CDR3 is TGCAGTGCTAGAGACTATGGAATGACCGGGGAGCTGTTTTTT.

This clonotype has ten or more counts. V is TRBV12-3 or TRBV12-4 and J is TRBJ2-3, with D uncertain. The CDR3 is 13 amino acids. Trimming removed 2 bases from V and 2 bases from J, with 5 bases in between. The CDR3 region is CASSLQHTDTQYF. In DNA, the CDR3 is TGTGCCAGCAGTTTACAGCACACAGATACGCAGTATTTT.

There are a few counts of this clonotype. This chain joins TRBV25-1 and TRBJ2-3; perhaps TRBD1 as D (6 bases). The germline gives CDR1 MGHDK, CDR2 SYGVNS. The CDR3 has 15 amino acids. With 0 bases removed from V and 4 bases from J, the gap between germline ends came to 11 bases. CDR3 sequence: CASSEYWGRADTQYF. CDR3 nucleotide sequence: TGTGCCAGCAGTGAATACTGGGGGCGAGCAGATACGCAGTATTTT. Looking up the rest from reference TRBV25-1 and TRBJ2-3 gives the full variable domain: EADIYQTPRYLVIGTGKKITLECSQTMGHDKMYWYQQDPGMELHLIHYSYGVNSTEKGDLSSESTVSRIRTEHFPLTLESARPSHTSQYLCASSEYWGRADTQYFGPGTRLTVL.

The J gene is TRBJ2-7, the V gene TRBV7-2; D gene ambiguous. Trimming removed 4 bases at V and 5 bases at J, with 12 bases between. The CDR3 contains 13 residues. CDR1 is SGHTA and CDR2 is FQGNSA in the germline V gene. This CDR3 reads CASSSRLLDEQYV. In DNA form, the CDR3 reads TGTGCCAGCAGCTCTCGACTCCTCGACGAGCAGTACGTC.

V and J are TRBV9 and TRBJ1-4; maybe TRBD1 (5 bases). V was shortened by 2 bases and J by 0 bases, with 11 bases between the two germline ends. Germline-derived CDR1 and CDR2 are SGDLS and YYNGEE. The CDR3 extends over 16 amino acids. CDR3 nucleotide sequence: TGTGCCAGCAGCGTCGGCAGGGACCCAACTAATGAAAAACTGTTTTTT. The encoded protein is CASSVGRDPTNEKLFF.

The V gene is TRBV12-3 or TRBV12-4, the J gene TRBJ1-6, with unresolved D. The V end lost 6 bases, the J end lost 9 bases, and 15 bases lay between the germline ends. This CDR3 contains 14 residues. CDR3 DNA: TGTGCCAGCAGCAGTAAATCATACCGTTCACCCCTCCACTTT. Translation gives CASSSKSYRSPLHF.

This clonotype was counted at least ten times. This rearrangement joins TRBV25-1 to TRBJ2-1; the D gene could be TRBD1 or TRBD2 (5 bases each). V lost 4 bases to trimming and J lost 0 bases, with 10 bases between them. Germline V CDR1 and CDR2: MGHDK, SYGVNS. This CDR3 comprises 15 residues. Written as DNA, the CDR3 is TGTGCCAGCAGTGTGTCGGGGACCTCCTACAATGAGCAGTTCTTC. Its protein product is CASSVSGTSYNEQFF.

This clonotype came up a few times. V and J are TRBV28 and TRBJ2-1; TRBD2 matches 10 bases. The CDR3 covers 16 residues. Trimming at V came to 3 bases and at J to 6 bases, leaving 8 bases not matched to a gene. Germline CDR1 is MDHEN and CDR2 is SYDVKM. The CDR3 is CASSLGGAGGFNEQFF. CDR3 nucleotides: TGTGCCAGCAGTTTGGGGGGAGCGGGAGGGTTCAATGAGCAGTTCTTC.

The chain recombines TRBV19 with TRBJ2-1; 10 bases fit TRBD2. Germline CDR1 is LNHDA and CDR2 is SQIVND (reference sequence). The CDR3 runs 16 residues. Trimming cost V 5 bases and J 8 bases; bases outside gene matches: 12. This chain's CDR3 is CASSPGSIAGGDEQFF. The DNA of the CDR3 is TGTGCCAGTAGTCCGGGATCGATAGCGGGGGGAGATGAGCAGTTCTTC.

The table lists this clonotype with a few counts. This chain connects TRBV4-3 to TRBJ2-1; D perhaps matches TRBD2 (6 bases). Between the trimmed V and J ends, which lost 2 bases and 9 bases, there was a span of 26 bases. There are 18 residues in the CDR3. Germline loops: CDR1 LGHNA, CDR2 YSLEER. In DNA form, the CDR3 reads TGCGCCAGCAGCCAAATAGGATGGCGGGACCCGGCTAGTGGTGAGCAGTTCTTC. It yields the protein CASSQIGWRDPASGEQFF.

This chain connects TRBV20-1 to TRBJ2-2, with D perhaps TRBD1 or TRBD2 (5 bases each). Germline values: CDR1 DFQATT, CDR2 SNEGSKA (reference sequence). The CDR3 spans 15 residues. Trimming took off 5 bases at V and 2 bases at J, with 15 bases between the two ends. CDR3 residues: CSAASWGINTGELFF. The CDR3 region has the DNA TGCAGTGCTGCCTCGTGGGGGATCAACACCGGGGAGCTGTTTTTT.

The V call is TRBV29-1, the J call TRBJ1-1; a weak D match, TRBD1 (6 bases). The CDR3 has 19 residues. The germline gives CDR1 SQVTM, CDR2 ANQGSEA. V lost 6 bases and J lost 0, with 29 bases in between. The CDR3 protein is CSVNVLQHKSGGMNTEAFF. In DNA, the CDR3 is TGCAGCGTGAACGTCCTGCAGCACAAATCCGGGGGCATGAACACTGAAGCTTTCTTT.

The chain carries TRBV20-1 and TRBJ2-1; 7 bases align to TRBD2. Germline V gives CDR1 DFQATT, CDR2 SNEGSKA (reference sequence). This CDR3 has 14 amino acids. The V and J ends lost 4 bases and 5 bases, in that order; junction bases with no gene match: 8. CDR3 region: CSAIGGKPNNEQFF. The CDR3, as DNA: TGCAGTGCTATCGGGGGGAAGCCTAACAATGAGCAGTTCTTC.

The chain employs TRBV18 and TRBJ1-3; D unresolved. V was shortened by 3 bases and J by 7 bases, with 16 bases between the two germline ends. Germline V CDR1 and CDR2: KGHSH, LQKENI. There are 15 residues in the CDR3. The chain's CDR3 is CASSPTLTGWNTIYF. Here the CDR3 DNA reads TGTGCCAGCTCACCCACACTTACTGGATGGAACACCATATATTTT.

This chain uses TRBV30 with TRBJ1-3, with 7 bases identical to TRBD1. The germline V gene encodes CDR1 GTSNPN and CDR2 SVGIG (reference sequence). With 0 bases clipped from V and 3 bases from J, the junction kept 8 bases outside the gene matches. This CDR3 has 16 amino acids. DNA of the CDR3: TGTGCCTGGAGTGTATTCTTCAGGGGGTTTGGAAACACCATATATTTT. As protein: CAWSVFFRGFGNTIYF.

This clonotype was recorded a few times. The J gene is TRBJ2-7, the V gene TRBV20-1; perhaps TRBD2 as D (5 bases). The V gene's germline CDR1 is DFQATT and CDR2 SNEGSKA (reference sequence). V was trimmed by 3 bases and J by 0 bases, leaving 9 bases between them. The CDR3 length is 13 residues. As DNA, the CDR3 is TGCAGTGCTAGCGCCCGGGACTCCTACGAGCAGTACTTC. Protein product: CSASARDSYEQYF.

In this sample, this clonotype turned up a few times. The limits of the CDR3 on the DNA are not certain, so only TCRdb's listed CDR3 is given. This chain links TRBV29-1 with TRBJ2-7; TRBD1 was called by the table and not checked on the DNA. Germline loops: CDR1 SQVTM, CDR2 ANQGSEA. Ends included, the CDR3 has 19 residues. The chain's CDR3 is CSVEASFGEGTGKDYEQYV.

This clonotype was counted only a few times. The genes are TRBV25-1 and TRBJ1-5, with D possibly matching TRBD1 (6 bases). The length of the CDR3 is 15 residues. The ends were cut back, 2 bases at V and 7 bases at J, with 15 bases in the middle. Germline CDR1 MGHDK, CDR2 SYGVNS. CDR3 protein: CASSETGQGYQPQHF. Written as DNA, the CDR3 is TGTGCCAGCAGTGAAACAGGGCAGGGATACCAGCCCCAGCATTTT.

This clonotype was seen a handful of times. This sequence joins TRBV6-1 and TRBJ2-2; TRBD2 matches at 7 bases. V shed 2 bases and J 0 bases; nucleotides not matched to a gene: 3. This CDR3 has 16 residues. Germline-derived CDR1 and CDR2 are MNHNS and SASEGT. The CDR3 region has the DNA TGTGCCAGCAGTGAAAGGCTAGCGGCGAACACCGGGGAGCTGTTTTTT. Amino acid sequence: CASSERLAANTGELFF.

This clonotype was seen only a few times. The chain combines TRBV28 with TRBJ1-2, with D uncertain. This CDR3 has 14 residues. In germline, CDR1 is MDHEN, CDR2 SYDVKM. V shed 5 bases and J shed 3 bases, with 13 bases lying between them. The chain's CDR3 is CASSTTRADYGYTF. The DNA for the CDR3 is TGTGCCAGCAGTACCACCCGGGCAGACTATGGCTACACCTTC.